The rows below give T cell receptor beta chains drawn from one sample of a study of T cells in tumors after PD-1 blockade. The repertoire was sequenced with immunoSEQ multiplex PCR; TCRdb's copy has only in-frame clones and lacks some. Here the sample spans around 60,000 clones, around 77% being singletons. The sequencing here drew on PBMCs, taken before anti-PD-1 treatment. The receptors derive from a human donor with basal cell carcinoma. CDR3s include the opening cysteine and the closing phenylalanine or tryptophan. A D gene is named only where the DNA matches it firmly. A row's size may be missing; if present it is once, few, many or a size class.

size: once
J: TRBJ2-5
V: TRBV14
D: TRBD2
CDR3: CASSQDGTSSVQETQYF
DNA: TGTGCCAGCAGCCAAGACGGGACTAGCTCTGTCCAAGAGACCCAGTACTTC

size: .
J: TRBJ1-5
V: TRBV6-1
D: .
CDR3: CASSEAWGRNQPQHF
DNA: TGTGCCAGCAGTGAAGCTTGGGGGCGGAATCAGCCCCAGCATTTT

size: .
J: TRBJ2-3
V: TRBV5-1
D: .
CDR3: CASSLAGRGRNTDTQYF
DNA: TGCGCCAGCAGCTTGGCCGGGCGGGGGCGAAACACAGATACGCAGTATTTT

size: .
J: TRBJ2-7
V: TRBV12-2
D: .
CDR3: CASRLEPKCRDRGSYEQYF
DNA: TGTGCAAGTCGCTTAGAGCCCAAGTGCCGGGACAGGGGTTCCTACGAGCAGTACTTC

size: .
J: TRBJ1-6
V: TRBV2
D: TRBD1
CDR3: CASSGDSKNSPLHF
DNA: TGTGCCAGCAGTGGGGACAGTAAGAATTCACCCCTCCACTTT

size: .
J: TRBJ2-3
V: TRBV15
D: TRBD1
CDR3: CATSRGNRGSTDTQYF
DNA: TGTGCCACCAGCAGAGGGAACAGGGGGAGCACAGATACGCAGTATTTT

size: few
J: TRBJ1-5
V: TRBV19
D: TRBD1
CDR3: CASSKPQGASSNQPQHF
DNA: TGTGCCAGTAGTAAACCCCAGGGGGCGTCGAGCAATCAGCCCCAGCATTTT

size: .
J: TRBJ1-2
V: TRBV7-2
D: .
CDR3: CASSLDPDRPPNYGYTF
DNA: TGTGCCAGCAGCTTAGATCCGGACAGACCCCCAAACTATGGCTACACCTTC

size: .
J: TRBJ2-2
V: TRBV7-6
D: .
CDR3: CASSWRGSGAGELFF
DNA: TGTGCCAGCAGCTGGCGCGGTTCTGGGGCCGGGGAGCTGTTTTTT

size: .
J: TRBJ2-2
V: TRBV3-1/TRBV3-2
D: TRBD2
CDR3: CASSLRLAGRVGELFF
DNA: TGTGCCAGCAGCCTACGACTAGCGGGGCGGGTCGGGGAGCTGTTTTTT